This TCR beta chain was documented in a study of OX40 agonist ivuxolimab in advanced cancers. As concerns this clone: No antigen is known for it.

V lost 5 bases to trimming and J lost 3 bases; unmatched junction nucleotides: 9. There are 16 residues in the CDR3. Germline V gives CDR1 SGHAT, CDR2 FQNNGV. It was autoimmune disease history or systemic immunosuppression that excluded patients. Assay: immunoSEQ multiplex PCR; the TCRdb copy retains only in-frame clones and omits some. The sample shows roughly 66,000 clones, around four fifths of them seen only once. The study's findings and limits: At 0.1 to 3.0 mg/kg, clonal expansion of CD4+ and CD8+ blood T cells had occurred by week 6.

This receptor was obtained from an adult with an advanced solid tumor such as melanoma, head and neck, liver or kidney cancer. The material was CD4+ or CD8+ T cells sorted from blood, obtained in a trial of the OX40 agonist ivuxolimab. This rearrangement joins TRBV11-2 to TRBJ1-4; TRBD1 agrees at 7 bases. The CDR3 DNA reads TGTGCCAGCAGCGAAGGGACAGCCCGCTCTAATGAAAAACTGTTTTTT. This codes for CASSEGTARSNEKLFF.